This T cell receptor (beta chain) stems from a study of T-cell memory formation after mild COVID-19. Study in general: In these data, TCR clusters were largely donor specific.

Study-wide results and caveats: Some SARS-CoV-2-responding clones were already detected in memory before infection.

This clonotype was detected a few times. Antigen: not known. TCRdb reprocessed the 5' RACE reads via MiXCR and lists one record per CDR3 protein. The sample has about 620,000 distinct CDR3 sequences, under 20% seen once. CDR3 length equals 12 residues. Trimming pared 3 bases from V and 2 bases from J, leaving 5 bases between. The germline V gene encodes CDR1 SGHAT and CDR2 FQNNGV. This sequence was found in an adult woman who had mild COVID-19 (a few samples of this study predate the infection). Cell type and time point are not known. V and J are TRBV11-2 and TRBJ2-7; D is uncertain. The specimen sequenced was PBMCs or a T cell subset sorted from them (not recorded which). CDR3 DNA sequence: TGTGCCAGCAGCTTTATCACCTACGAGCAGTACTTC. This sequence encodes CASSFITYEQYF.